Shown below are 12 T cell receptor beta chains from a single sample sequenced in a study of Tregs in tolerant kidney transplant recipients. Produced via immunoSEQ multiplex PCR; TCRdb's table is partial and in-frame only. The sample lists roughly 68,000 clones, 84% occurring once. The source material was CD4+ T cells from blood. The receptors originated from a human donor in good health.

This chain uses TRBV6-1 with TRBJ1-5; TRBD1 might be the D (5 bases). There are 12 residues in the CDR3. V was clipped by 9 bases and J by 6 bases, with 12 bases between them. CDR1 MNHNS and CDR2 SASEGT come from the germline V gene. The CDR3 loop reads CASQTAFQPQHF. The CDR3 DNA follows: TGTGCCAGTCAGACAGCCTTTCAGCCCCAGCATTTT.

The CDR3 is CASSLSRGAYNEQFF. The DNA of the CDR3 is TGTGCCAGCAGCTTAAGCCGGGGGGCCTACAATGAGCAGTTCTTC. This rearrangement joins TRBV7-3 to TRBJ2-1, with 7 bases identical to TRBD2. This CDR3 comprises 15 residues. The germline V gene encodes CDR1 SGHTA and CDR2 FQGTGA. The junction had 2 bases not matched to a gene; V was cut back by 1 base and J by 2 bases.

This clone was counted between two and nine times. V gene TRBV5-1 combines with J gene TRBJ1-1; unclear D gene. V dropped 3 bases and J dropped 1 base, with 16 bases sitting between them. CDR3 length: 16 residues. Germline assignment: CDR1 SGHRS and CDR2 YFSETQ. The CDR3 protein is CASSSRPKGGNTEAFF. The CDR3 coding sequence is TGCGCCAGCAGCTCTAGACCCAAGGGAGGGAACACTGAAGCTTTCTTT.

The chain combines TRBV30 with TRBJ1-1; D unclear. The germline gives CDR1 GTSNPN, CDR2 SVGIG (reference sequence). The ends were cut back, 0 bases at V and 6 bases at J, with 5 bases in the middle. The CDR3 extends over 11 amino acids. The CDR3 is CAWSVGPEAFF. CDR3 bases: TGTGCCTGGAGTGTTGGGCCTGAAGCTTTCTTT. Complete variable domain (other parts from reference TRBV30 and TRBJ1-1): SQTIHQWPATLVQPVGSPLSLECTVEGTSNPNLYWYRQAAGRGLQLLFYSVGIGQISSEVPQNLSASRPQDRQFILSSKKLLLSDSGFYLCAWSVGPEAFFGQGTRLTVV.

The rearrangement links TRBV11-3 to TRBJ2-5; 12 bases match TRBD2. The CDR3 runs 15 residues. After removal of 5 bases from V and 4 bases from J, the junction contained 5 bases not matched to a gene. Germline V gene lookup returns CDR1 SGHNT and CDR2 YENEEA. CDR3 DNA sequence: TGTGCCAGCAGCCCGACTAGCGGGAGAGGAGAGACCCAGTACTTC. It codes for CASSPTSGRGETQYF. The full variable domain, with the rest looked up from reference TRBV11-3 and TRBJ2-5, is EAGVVQSPRYKIIEKKQPVAFWCNPISGHNTLYWYLQNLGQGPELLIRYENEEAVDDSQLPKDRFSAERLKGVDSTLKIQPAELGDSAVYLCASSPTSGRGETQYFGPGTRLLVL.

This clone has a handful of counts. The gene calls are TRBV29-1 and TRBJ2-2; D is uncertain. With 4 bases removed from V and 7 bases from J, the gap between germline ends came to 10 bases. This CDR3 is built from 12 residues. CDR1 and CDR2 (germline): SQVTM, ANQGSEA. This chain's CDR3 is CSVGAMGGELFF. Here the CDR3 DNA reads TGCAGCGTTGGGGCGATGGGCGGGGAGCTGTTTTTT.

In nucleotides, the CDR3 is TGCGCCAGCAGCCAACGGATTACGGGGTCGAAAAGGGAGCAGTTCTTC. Residues: CASSQRITGSKREQFF. This chain links TRBV4-3 with TRBJ2-1; possible D gene TRBD2, 5 bases. V was shortened by 2 bases and J by 10 bases, with 21 bases between the two germline ends. The CDR3 is 16 amino acids. CDR1 and CDR2 (germline): LGHNA, YSLEER.

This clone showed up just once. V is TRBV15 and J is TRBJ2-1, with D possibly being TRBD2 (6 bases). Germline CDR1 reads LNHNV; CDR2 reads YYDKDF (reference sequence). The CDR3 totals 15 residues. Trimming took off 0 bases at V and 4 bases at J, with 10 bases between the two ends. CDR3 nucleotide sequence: TGTGCCACCAGCAGAGATCAGGGACTTTACAATGAGCAGTTCTTC. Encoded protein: CATSRDQGLYNEQFF.

The CDR3 reads CASSPRTGNYGYTF. DNA for the CDR3: TGCGCCAGCAGCCCACGGACAGGAAACTATGGCTACACCTTC. J is TRBJ1-2 and V is TRBV4-3; 7 bases align to TRBD1. This CDR3 is built from 14 residues. V lost 4 bases to trimming and J lost 2 bases; unmatched junction nucleotides: 4. The germline V gene encodes CDR1 LGHNA and CDR2 YSLEER.

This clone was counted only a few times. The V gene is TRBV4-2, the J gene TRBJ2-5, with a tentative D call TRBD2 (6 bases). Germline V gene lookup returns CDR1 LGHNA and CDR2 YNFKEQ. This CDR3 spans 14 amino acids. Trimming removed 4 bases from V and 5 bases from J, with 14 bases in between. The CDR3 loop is CASSLASVRETQYF. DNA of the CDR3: TGTGCCAGCAGCCTAGCTAGCGTCCGGGAGACCCAGTACTTC.

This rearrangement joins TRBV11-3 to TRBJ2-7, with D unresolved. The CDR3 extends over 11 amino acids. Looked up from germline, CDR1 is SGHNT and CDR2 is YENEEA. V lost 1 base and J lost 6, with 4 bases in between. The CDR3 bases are TGTGCCAGCAGCTTAGTTGGCGAGCAGTACTTC. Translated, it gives CASSLVGEQYF.

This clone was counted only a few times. The CDR3 DNA sequence: TGTGCCAGTAGTATATCGCTTAGGCTGTTTTTT. This codes for CASSISLRLFF. This chain links TRBV19 with TRBJ2-2; D unresolved. The CDR3 covers 11 residues. Germline loops: CDR1 LNHDA, CDR2 SQIVND (reference sequence). Trimming shortened V by 2 bases and J by 13 bases, and 8 bases separated the two germline ends.